The present entry profiles one TCR beta chain with its context. This entry belongs to a study of blood T cells in healthy people across ages. With a J-beta primer mix and a sample-barcoded 5' primer, a second PCR ran about 7 to 11 cycles. Tagging of each cDNA molecule was performed by a template-switch adaptor with 12 random nucleotides. TCRdb reprocessed the 5' RACE reads with MiXCR, giving one entry per CDR3 protein. The sample yields roughly 860,000 distinct CDR3 sequences, 62% seen once. Isolation per sample recovered at least 6 million PBMCs. V trimming: 4 bases; J trimming: 0 bases; junction bases outside the gene matches: 8. CDR1 SGDLS and CDR2 YYNGEE come from the germline V gene. The CDR3 contains 18 residues.

V and J are TRBV9 and TRBJ2-6, with 9 bases aligning to TRBD2. The clonotype comes from a man aged 25 to 45 in good health. The material sequenced was blood. The CDR3 DNA sequence: TGTGCCAGCAGCCCCGTGGCTAGCGGGGCCTCTGGGGCCAACGTCCTGACTTTC. Translating gives CASSPVASGASGANVLTF.